This passage covers 18 T cell receptor beta chains from one sample sequenced in a study of identical twins. TCRdb ran MiXCR on the 5' RACE reads and lists one entry per CDR3 protein. The data contain 690,000 or so distinct CDR3 sequences, around 8.6% of them singletons. The same sample was also studied in work on yellow fever vaccine responses in identical twins.

Sample: PBMCs. These receptors originate from a woman under 30 in good health.

Ten or more counts support this clonotype. The chain recombines TRBV12-3 or TRBV12-4 with TRBJ2-3, with D possibly TRBD1 on 5 matching bases. The length of the CDR3 is 16 residues. The V and J ends lost 0 bases and 2 bases respectively, with 12 bases between them. CDR3 amino acids: CASSLALPGYTDTQYF. The CDR3 coding sequence is TGTGCCAGCAGTTTAGCGCTTCCAGGGTACACAGATACGCAGTATTTT.

The V and J genes are TRBV29-1 and TRBJ2-5; D gene unclear. The V end was cut by 4 bases, the J end by 5 bases, with 20 bases between. Germline V CDR1 and CDR2: SQVTM, ANQGSEA. CDR3 length equals 15 residues. CDR3 in amino acids: CSVVRTNEATETQYF. DNA of the CDR3: TGCAGCGTTGTCCGGACCAACGAAGCTACCGAGACCCAGTACTTC.

This clonotype was counted only a few times. CDR3 amino acids: CASTGQQETQYF. CDR3 coding DNA: TGCGCCAGCACGGGACAGCAAGAGACCCAGTACTTC. The rearrangement joins TRBV10-2 to TRBJ2-5; 7 nucleotides align to TRBD1. CDR1 and CDR2 (germline): WSHSY, SAAADI. Trimming took 7 bases from V and 2 from J; bases not matched to a gene: 1. The CDR3 runs to 12 residues.

This clonotype was seen a few times. The J gene is TRBJ2-5, the V gene TRBV7-9; D is unresolved. Germline lookup yields CDR1 SEHNR and CDR2 FQNEAQ (reference sequence). With 8 bases removed from V and 3 bases from J, the gap between germline ends came to 13 bases. The CDR3 sequence is 13 residues long. This CDR3 reads CASLWTAEETQYF. CDR3 bases: TGTGCCAGCTTATGGACGGCTGAAGAGACCCAGTACTTC.

This rearrangement joins TRBV5-1 to TRBJ2-3; D might be TRBD1 or TRBD2, each matching 5 bases. The CDR3 sequence is 16 residues long. V was clipped by 0 bases and J by 4 bases, with 15 bases between them. Germline-derived CDR1 and CDR2 are SGHRS and YFSETQ. The CDR3 here is CASSLGNTGRADTQYF. The CDR3 bases are TGCGCCAGCAGCTTGGGAAATACGGGGCGGGCAGATACGCAGTATTTT.

This chain joins TRBV24-1 and TRBJ1-5; tentative D call: TRBD1 (5 bases). Germline CDR1 reads KGHDR; CDR2 reads SFDVKD. V was shortened by 5 bases and J by 7 bases, with 11 bases between the two germline ends. CDR3 length: 13 residues. Here the CDR3 reads CATSAAGKQPQHF. The CDR3 DNA follows: TGTGCCACCAGTGCCGCAGGGAAGCAGCCCCAGCATTTT.

The rearrangement joins TRBV7-6 to TRBJ2-2, with a weak D call TRBD2 (5 bases). The CDR3 is made up of 14 amino acids. Germline V CDR1 and CDR2: SGHVS, FNYEAQ. V was trimmed by 1 base and J by 6 bases, leaving 9 bases between them. The CDR3 loop reads CASSLVPEAGELFF. The CDR3 region has the DNA TGTGCCAGCAGCTTAGTGCCGGAGGCCGGGGAGCTGTTTTTT.

The chain couples TRBV5-1 to TRBJ2-3; D may be TRBD2 (5 bases). CDR1 is SGHRS, CDR2 YFSETQ, per germline. V lost 4 bases and J lost 1, with 13 bases in between. CDR3 length equals 15 residues. CDR3 DNA: TGCGCCAGCAGCCGCACGATGCGGGGCACAGATACGCAGTATTTT. Encoded protein: CASSRTMRGTDTQYF. The complete variable domain, with remaining parts taken from reference TRBV5-1 and TRBJ2-3, reads KAGVTQTPRYLIKTRGQQVTLSCSPISGHRSVSWYQQTPGQGLQFLFEYFSETQRNKGNFPGRFSGRQFSNSRSEMNVSTLELGDSALYLCASSRTMRGTDTQYFGPGTRLTVL.

This clonotype was found many times. The chain is built from TRBV27 and TRBJ2-4, with D possibly TRBD2 on 6 matching bases. V was clipped by 8 bases and J by 7 bases, with 21 bases between them. The CDR3 loop spans 15 amino acids. Per the germline V gene, CDR1 is MNHEY and CDR2 is SMNVEV (reference sequence). CDR3 sequence: CASGGLIRGANIQYF. CDR3 nucleotide sequence: TGTGCCAGCGGAGGGCTTATCCGGGGCGCGAACATTCAGTACTTC.

On this clonotype itself: Germline is not matched at one junction end, which may reflect a read error. The V call is TRBV2, the J call TRBJ2-3; possibly TRBD1 for D (5 bases). Germline CDR1 and CDR2: SNHLY and FYNNEI. The CDR3 length is 13 residues. The CDR3 DNA reads TGTGACAGCCGAACGAAGGGGACAGATACGCAGTATTTT. Protein product: CDSRTKGTDTQYF.

At least ten counts were recorded for this clonotype. The chain employs TRBV12-3 or TRBV12-4 and TRBJ1-2, with 8 bases lining up with TRBD1. Trimming at V came to 6 bases and at J to 2 bases, leaving 8 bases not matched to a gene. CDR3 length equals 15 residues. The CDR3 bases are TGTGCCAGCAGCCGATCTCGGACAGGGAACTATGGCTACACCTTC. Encoded protein: CASSRSRTGNYGYTF.

Many counts were recorded for this clonotype. The chain combines TRBV12-3 or TRBV12-4 with TRBJ1-5; maybe TRBD1 (6 bases). CDR3 length equals 13 residues. Trimming took 7 bases from V and 6 from J, leaving 13 bases between them. DNA of the CDR3: TGTGCCAGCACGAACAGGGCGGGTCAGCCCCAGCATTTT. Its translation: CASTNRAGQPQHF.

This clonotype was seen a few times. The chain combines TRBV7-2 with TRBJ2-1, with TRBD2 as a possible D gene (6 bases). Trimming stripped 5 bases from V and 6 bases from J, with 20 bases between. There are 16 residues in the CDR3. Germline-derived CDR1 and CDR2 are SGHTA and FQGNSA. The CDR3 here is CASSPTGQGLVNEQFF. CDR3 in DNA: TGTGCCAGCAGCCCCACCGGCCAGGGACTGGTCAATGAGCAGTTCTTC.

This clonotype was recorded a few times. The V and J genes are TRBV5-1 and TRBJ2-2; the D gene is possibly TRBD1 (5 bases). Trimming shortened V by 0 bases and J by 4 bases, and 10 bases separated the two germline ends. The CDR3 length is 15 residues. Germline CDR1 and CDR2: SGHRS and YFSETQ. The CDR3 here is CASSLGRAVTGELFF. For the CDR3, the DNA is TGCGCCAGCAGCTTGGGCAGGGCGGTCACCGGGGAGCTGTTTTTT.

The chain combines TRBV7-9 with TRBJ2-1; TRBD1 aligns across 9 bases. V was pared by 5 bases and J by 7 bases, with 12 bases of the junction left unmatched. The CDR3 is made up of 16 amino acids. Germline V lookup: CDR1 SEHNR, CDR2 FQNEAQ (reference sequence). The chain's CDR3 is CASSVGQGLRQNEQFF. DNA of the CDR3: TGTGCCAGCAGCGTAGGACAGGGGTTAAGACAGAATGAGCAGTTCTTC.

With regard to this clonotype: At one end, the junction sequence differs from germline, possibly due to a read error. The chain has TRBV5-6 and TRBJ2-3; unclear D gene. CDR1 is SGHDT and CDR2 is YYEEEE in the germline V gene. This CDR3 region has 13 residues. The CDR3 DNA is TGTGCCATCAGCCTAGGGTCCACAGATACGCAGTATTTT. Translated: CAISLGSTDTQYF.

This clonotype was recorded a few times. For the CDR3, the DNA is TGTGCCAGCAGCATAGCGGGGGTTGAGCAGTTCTTC. Translation: CASSIAGVEQFF. This sequence joins TRBV11-2 and TRBJ2-1; TRBD2 agrees at 9 bases. This CDR3 comprises 12 residues. Looked up from germline, CDR1 is SGHAT and CDR2 is FQNNGV. The V gene end was trimmed by 5 bases and the J gene end by 9 bases; junction bases not matched to a gene: 2.

This chain connects TRBV14 to TRBJ2-7; D call uncertain. V lost 4 bases to trimming and J lost 2 bases, with 12 bases between them. The germline CDR1 and CDR2 sequences are SGHDN and FVKESK. The CDR3 extends over 14 amino acids. The CDR3 DNA reads as TGTGCCAGCAGCCTGTACGGGTCAACCTACGAGCAGTACTTC. It encodes CASSLYGSTYEQYF.